This is a list of T cell receptor beta chains from one sample in a study of blood T cell repertoires in COVID-19. Sequencing was performed with immunoSEQ multiplex PCR; in TCRdb, only in-frame clones are kept and a portion is missing. This table has 90,000 or so clones, approximately 91% appearing once. What was sequenced was peripheral blood. These receptors were taken from a man in his 60s with COVID-19, enrolled during active disease. Each CDR3 is given without its conserved first and last residue. The order of the fields is clone size, V gene, CDR3 protein. A clone size is listed for some rows: how often the clone was seen (once, few, many), or a class if it is expanded.

clone_size: .
v_call: TRBV27
cdr3_aa: ASSFYRETNEKLF

clone_size: .
v_call: TRBV30
cdr3_aa: AWSGQAYSLAYGYT

clone_size: .
v_call: TRBV7-8
cdr3_aa: ASPRRGANYGYT

clone_size: .
v_call: TRBV7-6
cdr3_aa: ASSLEPGGLAGAQDEQF

clone_size: .
v_call: TRBV11-2
cdr3_aa: ASSPNRVQETQY

clone_size: .
v_call: TRBV7-9
cdr3_aa: ASSPYTGELF

clone_size: .
v_call: TRBV12-3/TRBV12-4
cdr3_aa: ASSQQGQPQH

clone_size: .
v_call: TRBV10-3
cdr3_aa: AISGGTHSYEQY

clone_size: .
v_call: TRBV5-1
cdr3_aa: ASSLPTSGGAYEQY

clone_size: .
v_call: TRBV12-3/TRBV12-4
cdr3_aa: ASSPLRNTEAF

clone_size: .
v_call: TRBV3-1/TRBV3-2
cdr3_aa: ASSRDSGNNEQF

clone_size: .
v_call: TRBV29-1
cdr3_aa: SVVSSGNTIY

clone_size: .
v_call: TRBV3-1/TRBV3-2
cdr3_aa: ASSPSSGVDGELF

clone_size: .
v_call: TRBV7-9
cdr3_aa: ASSRGGAWNEQF

clone_size: few
v_call: TRBV10-3
cdr3_aa: AMGIGGDNEQF

clone_size: .
v_call: TRBV4-1
cdr3_aa: ASSQRLFRGLLEKLF

clone_size: .
v_call: TRBV21-1
cdr3_aa: ASSPGQGPLGTDTQY

clone_size: .
v_call: TRBV3-1/TRBV3-2
cdr3_aa: ASSPPTGVGGYT

clone_size: .
v_call: TRBV5-1
cdr3_aa: ASSPPPGTGGGGANVLT

clone_size: .
v_call: TRBV6-1
cdr3_aa: ASSEYNGLAADTQY

clone_size: .
v_call: TRBV5-4
cdr3_aa: ASSLATGSGNTIY

clone_size: .
v_call: TRBV9
cdr3_aa: ASSYNRQESTGELF

clone_size: .
v_call: TRBV29-1
cdr3_aa: SVDDGATKSYGYT

clone_size: .
v_call: TRBV5-1
cdr3_aa: ASSLEGQGVSGELF

clone_size: .
v_call: TRBV28
cdr3_aa: ASSPVNTEAF

clone_size: .
v_call: TRBV29-1
cdr3_aa: SVELVAGVGNEQF

clone_size: few
v_call: TRBV7-9
cdr3_aa: ASSPNLGQTQGNTEAF

clone_size: once
v_call: TRBV30
cdr3_aa: AWNNRVEGELF

clone_size: .
v_call: TRBV6-5
cdr3_aa: ASSSSGTSGSYEQY

clone_size: .
v_call: TRBV19
cdr3_aa: ASTPGQTFDSPLH

clone_size: .
v_call: TRBV6-2/TRBV6-3
cdr3_aa: ASSYPTNYGYT

clone_size: .
v_call: TRBV7-9
cdr3_aa: ASSLAPLAGAGELF

clone_size: .
v_call: TRBV18
cdr3_aa: ASSPSSGRAHNEQF

clone_size: .
v_call: TRBV9
cdr3_aa: ASSVDGTASYEQY

clone_size: .
v_call: TRBV6-5
cdr3_aa: ASSFHQAGANVLT

clone_size: .
v_call: TRBV4-3
cdr3_aa: ASSQGVGTGSYGYT

clone_size: .
v_call: TRBV19
cdr3_aa: ASSIPGSEQY

clone_size: .
v_call: TRBV4-2
cdr3_aa: ASSPSTAGNTIY

clone_size: .
v_call: TRBV19
cdr3_aa: ASSIAGRGETQY

clone_size: .
v_call: TRBV6-1
cdr3_aa: ASSEGTSGAYEQY

clone_size: .
v_call: TRBV2
cdr3_aa: ASSQGLAGVDEQF

clone_size: .
v_call: TRBV13
cdr3_aa: ASSLGAEF

clone_size: .
v_call: TRBV14
cdr3_aa: ASSRRPGLGTGELF

clone_size: .
v_call: TRBV9
cdr3_aa: ASSAPLRDQETQY

clone_size: few
v_call: TRBV11-1
cdr3_aa: ASSLVGGMTGELF

clone_size: .
v_call: TRBV6-6
cdr3_aa: ASSRRYNEQF

clone_size: .
v_call: TRBV5-1
cdr3_aa: ASSLKQGGMNTEAF

clone_size: few
v_call: TRBV5-6
cdr3_aa: ASTFSRGYGYT